Listed here are 18 T cell receptor beta chains from one sample, sequenced in a study of control samples from healthy donors and cancer patients. Clones were read by immunoSEQ multiplex PCR, and TCRdb kept only the in-frame ones, dropping some. The sample lists about 220,000 clones, roughly 94% seen once, with about 1.6% in the top ten. The sample taken for sequencing was blood. Receptors were obtained from a man in his forties or fifties in good health.

The chain employs TRBV19 and TRBJ1-3; 7 positions agree with TRBD1. With V trimmed by 10 bases and J by 0 bases, 3 bases remained unmatched. Germline V CDR1 and CDR2: LNHDA, SQIVND (reference sequence). The CDR3 loop spans 13 amino acids. The CDR3 DNA reads as TGTGCCACGGGACAGATCTCTGGAAACACCATATATTTT. The encoded protein is CATGQISGNTIYF.

This chain links TRBV27 with TRBJ1-1, with 10 bases lining up with TRBD1. J gave up 5 bases and V 5 bases, and 14 bases lay outside the gene matches. The CDR3 is 17 residues long. Germline CDR1 and CDR2: MNHEY and SMNVEV (reference sequence). The CDR3 region is CASSILKGQGKSTEAFF. DNA for the CDR3: TGTGCCAGCAGTATCCTAAAGGGACAGGGGAAATCAACTGAAGCTTTCTTT.

This chain joins TRBV29-1 and TRBJ2-1; D gene uncertain. This CDR3 comprises 13 residues. Trimming removed 7 bases from V and 4 bases from J, with 14 bases in between. Germline values: CDR1 SQVTM, CDR2 ANQGSEA. The CDR3 nucleotides are TGCAGCGCCACTACCCAGGCTTACAATGAGCAGTTCTTC. This gives the protein CSATTQAYNEQFF.

This clone was seen a single time. The rearrangement uses TRBV7-6 and TRBJ1-2; 7 bases line up with TRBD1. From germline, CDR1 is SGHVS and CDR2 FNYEAQ. V trimming: 5 bases; J trimming: 2 bases; junction bases outside the gene matches: 5. This CDR3 has 14 amino acids. The DNA for the CDR3 is TGTGCCAGCAGCCCACAGGGGATAAACTATGGCTACACCTTC. Translated: CASSPQGINYGYTF. Variable domain in full (rest from reference TRBV7-6 and TRBJ1-2): GAGVSQSPRYKVTKRGQDVALRCDPISGHVSLYWYRQALGQGPEFLTYFNYEAQQDKSGLPNDRFSAERPEGSISTLTIQRTEQRDSAMYRCASSPQGINYGYTFGSGTRLTVV.

This chain uses TRBV9 with TRBJ1-5; no definite D call. The CDR3 runs 15 residues. Looked up from germline, CDR1 is SGDLS and CDR2 is YYNGEE. The V end was cut by 3 bases, the J end by 7 bases, with 17 bases between. CDR3 in amino acids: CASSASGNSFQPQHF. Written as DNA, the CDR3 is TGTGCCAGCAGCGCTAGCGGGAACAGTTTCCAGCCCCAGCATTTT.

The CDR3 DNA follows: TGTGCCAGCAGCTTCTTGGGCGTCCCCGCCGGGGAGCTGTTTTTT. It is translated as CASSFLGVPAGELFF. The rearrangement joins TRBV7-6 to TRBJ2-2, with D hard to call. The CDR3 is made up of 15 amino acids. V was trimmed by 3 bases and J by 6 bases, leaving 14 bases between them. Germline values: CDR1 SGHVS, CDR2 FNYEAQ. Complete variable domain (other parts from reference TRBV7-6 and TRBJ2-2): GAGVSQSPRYKVTKRGQDVALRCDPISGHVSLYWYRQALGQGPEFLTYFNYEAQQDKSGLPNDRFSAERPEGSISTLTIQRTEQRDSAMYRCASSFLGVPAGELFFGEGSRLTVL.

In its sample, this clone was seen once. The gene calls are TRBV4-3 and TRBJ1-5; D is ambiguous. The V end was cut by 1 base, the J end by 4 bases, with 5 bases between. This CDR3 region has 13 residues. CDR1 is LGHNA and CDR2 is YSLEER in the germline V gene. The CDR3 nucleotides read TGCGCCAGCAGCCAAGGGCGGAATCAGCCCCAGCATTTT. This translates into CASSQGRNQPQHF.

The chain uses TRBV27 and TRBJ2-2, with TRBD1 matching over 12 bases. The CDR3 covers 17 residues. The trim removed 6 bases at V and 7 bases at J, leaving 12 bases unmatched. Germline V gene lookup returns CDR1 MNHEY and CDR2 SMNVEV (reference sequence). The CDR3 loop reads CASSPLYGTGGIGELFF. CDR3 in DNA: TGTGCCAGCAGCCCCCTTTACGGGACAGGGGGCATCGGGGAGCTGTTTTTT.

This clone is a singleton in its sample. This chain joins TRBV6-5 and TRBJ1-2; the match to TRBD1 covers 7 bases. V shed 7 bases and J 5 bases; nucleotides not matched to a gene: 10. Germline lookup yields CDR1 MNHEY and CDR2 SVGAGI. The CDR3 runs 14 residues. This chain's CDR3 is CASIAITGEYGYTF. The CDR3 DNA reads as TGTGCCAGCATCGCAATAACAGGGGAATATGGCTACACCTTC.

This chain connects TRBV19 to TRBJ2-5; tentative D call: TRBD1 (5 bases). The CDR3 consists of 13 residues. Germline V lookup: CDR1 LNHDA, CDR2 SQIVND (reference sequence). Trimming pared 5 bases from V and 3 bases from J, leaving 10 bases between. The CDR3 loop is CASSQDRKETQYF. The CDR3 DNA follows: TGTGCCAGTAGTCAAGACAGAAAAGAGACCCAGTACTTC.

The chain employs TRBV7-3 and TRBJ1-1, with no clear D. This CDR3 contains 15 residues. The ends were cut back, 1 base at V and 4 bases at J, with 13 bases in the middle. Germline CDR1 SGHTA, CDR2 FQGTGA. In DNA form, the CDR3 reads TGTGCCAGCAGCTTAAGAGGCGGTAGGAGCACTGAAGCTTTCTTT. Encoded protein: CASSLRGGRSTEAFF.

Regarding this clone: A read error may account for a junction end that differs from germline. The chain has TRBV5-4 and TRBJ2-2, with 10 positions matching TRBD2. The CDR3 loop spans 15 amino acids. Germline lookup yields CDR1 SGHNT and CDR2 YYREEE (reference sequence). The CDR3 protein is CANSSIAGGTGELFF. For the CDR3, the DNA is TGTGCCAACAGCTCAATAGCGGGGGGAACCGGGGAGCTGTTTTTT.

The chain has TRBV6-5 and TRBJ1-5; no clear D. This CDR3 region has 13 residues. CDR1 and CDR2 from the germline V gene are MNHEY and SVGAGI. Trimming cost V 5 bases and J 4 bases, with 9 bases left between them. The CDR3 sequence is CASSPRRNQPQHF. CDR3 bases: TGTGCCAGCAGTCCCCGTAGGAATCAGCCCCAGCATTTT.

This clone occurred once. This chain connects TRBV7-9 to TRBJ1-1; D is unresolved. From germline, CDR1 is SEHNR and CDR2 FQNEAQ (reference sequence). The germline V and J ends were trimmed by 5 bases and 4 bases, with 14 bases remaining between them. The CDR3 totals 14 residues. The CDR3 reads CASSPLNVATEAFF. CDR3 DNA: TGTGCCAGCAGCCCTTTAAATGTGGCCACTGAAGCTTTCTTT.

V and J are TRBV7-8 and TRBJ1-1, with D uncertain. V lost 5 bases and J 3 bases, leaving 10 bases between the germline ends. This CDR3 is built from 13 residues. Germline V CDR1 and CDR2: SGHVS, FQNEAQ. CDR3 in DNA: TGTGCCAGCAGCCCCGGACGGGACACTGAAGCTTTCTTT. This gives the protein CASSPGRDTEAFF.

The chain uses TRBV6-5 and TRBJ1-1; D remains ambiguous. Germline V gene sequence: CDR1 MNHEY, CDR2 SVGAGI. CDR3 length equals 12 residues. Trimming left V 8 bases short and J 1 base short, with 8 bases between. CDR3 protein: CASESGNTEAFF. In DNA, the CDR3 is TGTGCCAGCGAGTCGGGGAACACTGAAGCTTTCTTT.

The V gene is TRBV19, the J gene TRBJ1-6; 7 nucleotides agree with TRBD1. Unmatched junction bases numbered 11, after V lost 6 bases and J lost 3 bases. The CDR3 length is 17 residues. Germline V gene data show CDR1 as LNHDA and CDR2 as SQIVND (reference sequence). The CDR3 DNA reads TGTGCCAGTAGCCAGGCAAAGGGGGCCAGCTATAATTCACCCCTCCACTTT. This translates into CASSQAKGASYNSPLHF. The full variable domain, rest sourced from reference TRBV19 and TRBJ1-6, is DGGITQSPKYLFRKEGQNVTLSCEQNLNHDAMYWYRQDPGQGLRLIYYSQIVNDFQKGDIAEGYSVSREKKESFPLTVTSAQKNPTAFYLCASSQAKGASYNSPLHFGNGTRLTVT.

The J gene is TRBJ2-7, the V gene TRBV2, with D perhaps matching TRBD1 (5 bases). Germline values: CDR1 SNHLY, CDR2 FYNNEI. Trimming left V 6 bases short and J 8 bases short, with 14 bases between. The CDR3 totals 12 residues. The chain's CDR3 is CASSRDVEKQYF. The DNA for the CDR3 is TGTGCCAGCAGCAGGGATGTTGAGAAGCAGTACTTC.